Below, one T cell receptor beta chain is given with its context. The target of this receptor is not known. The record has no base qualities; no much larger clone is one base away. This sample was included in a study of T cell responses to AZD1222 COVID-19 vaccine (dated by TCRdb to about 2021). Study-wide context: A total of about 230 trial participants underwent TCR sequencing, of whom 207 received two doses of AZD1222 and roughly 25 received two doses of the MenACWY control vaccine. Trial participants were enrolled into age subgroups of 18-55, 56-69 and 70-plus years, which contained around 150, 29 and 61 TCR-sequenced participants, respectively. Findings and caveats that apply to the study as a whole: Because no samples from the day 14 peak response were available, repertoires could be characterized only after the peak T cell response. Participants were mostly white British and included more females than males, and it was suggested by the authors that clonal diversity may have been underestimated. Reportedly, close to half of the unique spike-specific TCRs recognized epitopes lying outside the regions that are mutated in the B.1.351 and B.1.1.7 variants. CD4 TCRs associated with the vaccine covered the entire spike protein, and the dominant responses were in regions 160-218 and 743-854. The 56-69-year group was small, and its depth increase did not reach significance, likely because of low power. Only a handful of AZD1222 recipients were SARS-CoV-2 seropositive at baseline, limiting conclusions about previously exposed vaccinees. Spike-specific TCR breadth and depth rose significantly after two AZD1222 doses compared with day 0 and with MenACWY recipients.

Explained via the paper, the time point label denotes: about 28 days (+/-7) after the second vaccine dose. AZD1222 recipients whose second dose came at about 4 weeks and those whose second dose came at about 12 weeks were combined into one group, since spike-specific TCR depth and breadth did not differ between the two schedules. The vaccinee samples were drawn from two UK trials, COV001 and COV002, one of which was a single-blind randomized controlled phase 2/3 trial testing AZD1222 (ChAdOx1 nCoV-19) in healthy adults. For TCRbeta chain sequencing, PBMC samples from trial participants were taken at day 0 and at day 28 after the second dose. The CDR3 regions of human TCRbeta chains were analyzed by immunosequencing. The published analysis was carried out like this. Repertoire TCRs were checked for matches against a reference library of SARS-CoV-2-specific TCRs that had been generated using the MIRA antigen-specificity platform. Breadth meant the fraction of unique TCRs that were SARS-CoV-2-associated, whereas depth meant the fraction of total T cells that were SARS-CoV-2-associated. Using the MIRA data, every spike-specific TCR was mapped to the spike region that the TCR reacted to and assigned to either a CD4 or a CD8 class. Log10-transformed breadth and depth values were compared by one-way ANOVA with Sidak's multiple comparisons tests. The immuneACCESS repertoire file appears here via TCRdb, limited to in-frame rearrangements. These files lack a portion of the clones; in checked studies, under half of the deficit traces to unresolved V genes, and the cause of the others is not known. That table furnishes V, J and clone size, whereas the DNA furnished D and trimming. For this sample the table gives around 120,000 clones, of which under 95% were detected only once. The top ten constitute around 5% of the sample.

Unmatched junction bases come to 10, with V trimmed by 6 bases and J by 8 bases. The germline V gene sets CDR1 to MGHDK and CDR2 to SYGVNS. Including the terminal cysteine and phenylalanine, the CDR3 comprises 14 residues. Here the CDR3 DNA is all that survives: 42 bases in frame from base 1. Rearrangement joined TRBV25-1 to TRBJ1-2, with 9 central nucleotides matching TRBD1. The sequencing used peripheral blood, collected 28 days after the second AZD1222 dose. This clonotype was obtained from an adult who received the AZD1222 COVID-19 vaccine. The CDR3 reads CASREKQGAQGYTF. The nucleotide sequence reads TGTGCCAGCAGAGAGAAACAGGGGGCACAGGGCTACACCTTC.